A selection of T cell receptor beta chains follows, all from one sample in a study of blood T cell repertoires in COVID-19. Sequenced by immunoSEQ multiplex PCR; TCRdb stores in-frame clones only, minus some. The sample consists of about 480,000 clones, roughly 88% of them appearing once. What was sequenced was PBMCs or T cells enriched from blood (not recorded which). These receptors all come from a woman aged 40-49 years who had recovered from COVID-19. The CDR3 runs from the conserved cysteine through the conserved F or W. The order of the fields is CDR3 length, clone size, D gene, V gene, J gene, CDR3 protein, CDR3 DNA. A D gene is named only where the DNA matches it firmly. The size entry is marked missing in some rows and otherwise reads once, few, many or a size class.

cdr3_length: 15
clone_size: .
d_call: TRBD1
v_call: TRBV5-5
j_call: TRBJ2-1
cdr3_aa: CASTLTGLSNNEQFF
cdr3_nt: TGTGCCAGCACCCTGACAGGGCTAAGTAACAATGAGCAGTTCTTC

cdr3_length: 13
clone_size: .
d_call: .
v_call: TRBV29-1
j_call: TRBJ2-3
cdr3_aa: CSARGSFTDTQYF
cdr3_nt: TGCAGCGCGAGGGGCAGCTTCACAGATACGCAGTATTTT

cdr3_length: 16
clone_size: .
d_call: TRBD1
v_call: TRBV7-8
j_call: TRBJ1-2
cdr3_aa: CASSLRGQGAIYGYTF
cdr3_nt: TGTGCCAGCAGCTTAAGGGGTCAGGGGGCCATCTATGGCTACACCTTC

cdr3_length: 12
clone_size: once
d_call: TRBD2
v_call: TRBV25-1
j_call: TRBJ2-7
cdr3_aa: CASSEARGEQYF
cdr3_nt: TGTGCCAGCAGTGAGGCGCGGGGGGAGCAGTACTTC

cdr3_length: 16
clone_size: .
d_call: TRBD2
v_call: TRBV4-3
j_call: TRBJ2-7
cdr3_aa: CASSQGLAGGLYEQYF
cdr3_nt: TGCGCCAGCAGCCAAGGCCTAGCGGGAGGGTTGTACGAGCAGTACTTC

cdr3_length: 16
clone_size: few
d_call: TRBD1
v_call: TRBV11-2
j_call: TRBJ1-1
cdr3_aa: CASSFDRGHMNTEAFF
cdr3_nt: TGTGCCAGCAGCTTTGACAGGGGTCACATGAACACTGAAGCTTTCTTT

cdr3_length: 17
clone_size: .
d_call: .
v_call: TRBV6-2/TRBV6-3
j_call: TRBJ2-7
cdr3_aa: CASSYSMLTGSPYEQYF
cdr3_nt: TGTGCCAGCAGTTACTCTATGTTGACTGGGTCCCCCTACGAGCAGTACTTC

cdr3_length: 19
clone_size: .
d_call: .
v_call: TRBV7-9
j_call: TRBJ2-7
cdr3_aa: CASRNSLGASRGDVYEQYF
cdr3_nt: TGTGCCAGCAGGAATTCCTTAGGAGCCTCACGGGGAGATGTCTACGAGCAGTACTTC

cdr3_length: 15
clone_size: .
d_call: TRBD2
v_call: TRBV29-1
j_call: TRBJ2-1
cdr3_aa: CSATSGLAHIDEQFF
cdr3_nt: TGCAGCGCAACGTCGGGACTAGCGCATATCGATGAGCAGTTCTTC

cdr3_length: 14
clone_size: .
d_call: .
v_call: TRBV6-5
j_call: TRBJ1-2
cdr3_aa: CASSPNRHVYGYTF
cdr3_nt: TGTGCCAGCAGTCCTAACCGACACGTCTATGGCTACACCTTC

cdr3_length: 16
clone_size: .
d_call: TRBD2
v_call: TRBV19
j_call: TRBJ2-1
cdr3_aa: CASSRTSGSIYNEQFF
cdr3_nt: TGTGCCAGTAGTAGAACTAGCGGGAGTATCTACAATGAGCAGTTCTTC

cdr3_length: 13
clone_size: .
d_call: .
v_call: TRBV27
j_call: TRBJ1-4
cdr3_aa: CASTGWGNEKLFF
cdr3_nt: TGTGCCAGCACAGGGTGGGGAAATGAAAAACTGTTTTTT

cdr3_length: 13
clone_size: .
d_call: TRBD1
v_call: TRBV3-1/TRBV3-2
j_call: TRBJ1-3
cdr3_aa: CASSQTGDNTIYF
cdr3_nt: TGTGCCAGCAGCCAAACAGGGGATAACACCATATATTTT

cdr3_length: 17
clone_size: .
d_call: .
v_call: TRBV5-8
j_call: TRBJ1-3
cdr3_aa: CASSLVAGLLSGNTIYF
cdr3_nt: TGTGCCAGCAGCTTGGTGGCAGGGCTACTCTCTGGAAACACCATATATTTT

cdr3_length: 15
clone_size: .
d_call: TRBD1
v_call: TRBV7-9
j_call: TRBJ1-4
cdr3_aa: CASSSRDRVYEKLFF
cdr3_nt: TGTGCCAGCAGCTCCCGGGACAGGGTCTACGAAAAACTGTTTTTT

cdr3_length: 13
clone_size: .
d_call: .
v_call: TRBV19
j_call: TRBJ2-1
cdr3_aa: CASSMAGLDEQFF
cdr3_nt: TGTGCCAGTAGTATGGCGGGATTGGATGAGCAGTTCTTC

cdr3_length: 17
clone_size: .
d_call: .
v_call: TRBV5-8
j_call: TRBJ2-1
cdr3_aa: CASSLDPGGIPYNEQFF
cdr3_nt: TGTGCCAGCAGCTTGGACCCAGGGGGGATCCCCTACAATGAGCAGTTCTTC

cdr3_length: 13
clone_size: .
d_call: .
v_call: TRBV12-3/TRBV12-4
j_call: TRBJ1-5
cdr3_aa: CASSLAANQPQHF
cdr3_nt: TGTGCCAGCAGTTTAGCGGCAAATCAGCCCCAGCATTTT

cdr3_length: 14
clone_size: .
d_call: TRBD2
v_call: TRBV13
j_call: TRBJ2-7
cdr3_aa: CASRRRGSIYEQYF
cdr3_nt: TGTGCCAGCAGACGCCGCGGGAGTATTTACGAGCAGTACTTC

cdr3_length: 16
clone_size: .
d_call: .
v_call: TRBV13
j_call: TRBJ1-1
cdr3_aa: CASSYITRGKNTEAFF
cdr3_nt: TGTGCCAGCAGCTATATCACGAGGGGGAAGAACACTGAAGCTTTCTTT

cdr3_length: 14
clone_size: .
d_call: .
v_call: TRBV10-3
j_call: TRBJ2-3
cdr3_aa: CAISGGVRSDTQYF
cdr3_nt: TGTGCCATCAGTGGGGGGGTAAGATCAGATACGCAGTATTTT

cdr3_length: 17
clone_size: once
d_call: TRBD2
v_call: TRBV4-1
j_call: TRBJ2-3
cdr3_aa: CASSREVGAGGLDTQYF
cdr3_nt: TGCGCCAGCAGCCGGGAGGTTGGAGCGGGAGGCTTAGATACGCAGTATTTT

cdr3_length: 15
clone_size: .
d_call: TRBD2
v_call: TRBV28
j_call: TRBJ2-3
cdr3_aa: CAASREGRSTDTQYF
cdr3_nt: TGTGCGGCCTCGCGGGAGGGGCGAAGCACAGATACGCAGTATTTT

cdr3_length: 14
clone_size: once
d_call: .
v_call: TRBV10-3
j_call: TRBJ1-3
cdr3_aa: CAISEGQTRNTIYF
cdr3_nt: TGTGCCATCAGTGAGGGGCAAACCAGAAACACCATATATTTT

cdr3_length: 14
clone_size: .
d_call: .
v_call: TRBV11-3
j_call: TRBJ2-2
cdr3_aa: CASSLSTNTGELFF
cdr3_nt: TGTGCCAGCAGCTTATCAACGAACACCGGGGAGCTGTTTTTT

cdr3_length: 14
clone_size: .
d_call: .
v_call: TRBV18
j_call: TRBJ1-5
cdr3_aa: CASSPYQGNQPQHF
cdr3_nt: TGTGCCAGCTCACCCTATCAGGGGAATCAGCCCCAGCATTTT

cdr3_length: 16
clone_size: .
d_call: .
v_call: TRBV28
j_call: TRBJ2-7
cdr3_aa: CASSFEWAGHSYEQYF
cdr3_nt: TGTGCCAGCAGTTTTGAGTGGGCAGGACATTCCTACGAGCAGTACTTC

cdr3_length: 12
clone_size: few
d_call: .
v_call: TRBV5-1
j_call: TRBJ2-7
cdr3_aa: CASSSGPYEQYF
cdr3_nt: TGCGCCAGCAGCTCCGGTCCCTACGAGCAGTACTTC

cdr3_length: 11
clone_size: .
d_call: .
v_call: TRBV12-3/TRBV12-4
j_call: TRBJ2-3
cdr3_aa: CASVRTDTQYF
cdr3_nt: TGTGCCAGCGTCAGGACAGATACGCAGTATTTT